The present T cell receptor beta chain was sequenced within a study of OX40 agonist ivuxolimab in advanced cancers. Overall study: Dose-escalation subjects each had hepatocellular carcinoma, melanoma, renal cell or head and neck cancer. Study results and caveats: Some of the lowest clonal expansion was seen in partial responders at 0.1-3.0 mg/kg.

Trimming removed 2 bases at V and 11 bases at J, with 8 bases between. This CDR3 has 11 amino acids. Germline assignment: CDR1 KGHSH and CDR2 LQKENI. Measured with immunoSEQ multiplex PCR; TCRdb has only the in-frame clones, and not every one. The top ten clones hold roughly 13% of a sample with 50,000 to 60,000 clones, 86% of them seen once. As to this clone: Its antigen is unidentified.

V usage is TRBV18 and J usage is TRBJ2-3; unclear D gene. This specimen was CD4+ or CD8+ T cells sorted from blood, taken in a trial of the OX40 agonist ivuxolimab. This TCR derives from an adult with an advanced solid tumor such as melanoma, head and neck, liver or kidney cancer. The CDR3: CASSPSVGQYF. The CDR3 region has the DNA TGTGCCAGCTCACCATCTGTTGGGCAGTATTTT. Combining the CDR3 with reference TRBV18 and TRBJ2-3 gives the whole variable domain NAGVMQNPRHLVRRRGQEARLRCSPMKGHSHVYWYRQLPEEGLKFMVYLQKENIIDESGMPKERFSAEFPKEGPSILRIQQVVRGDSAAYFCASSPSVGQYFGPGTRLTVL.